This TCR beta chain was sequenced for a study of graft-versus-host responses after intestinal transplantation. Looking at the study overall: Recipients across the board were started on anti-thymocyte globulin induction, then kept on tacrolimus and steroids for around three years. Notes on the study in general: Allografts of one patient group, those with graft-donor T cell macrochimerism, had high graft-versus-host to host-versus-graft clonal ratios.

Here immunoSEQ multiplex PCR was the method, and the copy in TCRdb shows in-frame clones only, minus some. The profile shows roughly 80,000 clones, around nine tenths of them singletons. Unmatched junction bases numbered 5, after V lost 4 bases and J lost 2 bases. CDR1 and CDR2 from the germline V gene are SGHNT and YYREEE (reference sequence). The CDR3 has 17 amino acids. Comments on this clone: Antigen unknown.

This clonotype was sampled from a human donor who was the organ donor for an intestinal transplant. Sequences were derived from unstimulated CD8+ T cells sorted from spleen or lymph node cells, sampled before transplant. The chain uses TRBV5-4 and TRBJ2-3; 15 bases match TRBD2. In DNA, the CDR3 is TGTGCCAGCAGCCCGGGACTAGCGGGGGGACCCACAGATACGCAGTATTTT. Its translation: CASSPGLAGGPTDTQYF.